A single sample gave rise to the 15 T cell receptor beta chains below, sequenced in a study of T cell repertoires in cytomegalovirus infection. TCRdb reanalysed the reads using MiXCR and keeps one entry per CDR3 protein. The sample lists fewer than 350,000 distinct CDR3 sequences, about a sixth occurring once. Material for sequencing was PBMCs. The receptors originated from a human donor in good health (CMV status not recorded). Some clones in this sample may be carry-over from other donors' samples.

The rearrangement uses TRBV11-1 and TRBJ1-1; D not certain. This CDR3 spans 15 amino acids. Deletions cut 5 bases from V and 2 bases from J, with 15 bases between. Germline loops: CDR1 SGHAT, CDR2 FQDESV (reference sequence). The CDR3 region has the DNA TGTGCCAGCAGCAATCCTCCGGGCCTTAACACTGAAGCTTTCTTT. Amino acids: CASSNPPGLNTEAFF.

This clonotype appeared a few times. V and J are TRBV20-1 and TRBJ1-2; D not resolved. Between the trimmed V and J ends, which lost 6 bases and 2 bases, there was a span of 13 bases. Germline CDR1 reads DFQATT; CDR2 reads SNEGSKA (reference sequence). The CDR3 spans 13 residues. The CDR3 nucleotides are TGCAGTGCCCGGGGTGGAGGAAACTATGGCTACACCTTC. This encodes CSARGGGNYGYTF.

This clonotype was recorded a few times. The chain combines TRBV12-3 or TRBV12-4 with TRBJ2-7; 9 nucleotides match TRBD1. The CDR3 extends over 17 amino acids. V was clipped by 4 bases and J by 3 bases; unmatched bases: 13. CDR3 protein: CASSSTIYTDRGYEQYF. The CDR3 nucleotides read TGTGCCAGCAGTTCTACGATATATACGGACAGGGGCTACGAGCAGTACTTC.

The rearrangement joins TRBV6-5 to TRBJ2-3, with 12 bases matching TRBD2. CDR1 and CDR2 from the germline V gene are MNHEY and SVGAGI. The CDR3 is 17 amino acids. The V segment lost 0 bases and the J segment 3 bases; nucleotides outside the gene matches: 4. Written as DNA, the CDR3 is TGTGCCAGCAGTTACTCGAAACTAGCGGGGGGAACAGATACGCAGTATTTT. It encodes CASSYSKLAGGTDTQYF.

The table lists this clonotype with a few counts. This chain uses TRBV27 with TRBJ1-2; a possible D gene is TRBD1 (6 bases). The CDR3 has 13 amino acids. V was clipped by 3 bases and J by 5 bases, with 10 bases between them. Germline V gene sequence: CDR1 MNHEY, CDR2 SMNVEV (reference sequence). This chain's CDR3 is CASSFGQHYGYTF. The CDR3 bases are TGTGCCAGCAGTTTTGGACAGCATTATGGCTACACCTTC.

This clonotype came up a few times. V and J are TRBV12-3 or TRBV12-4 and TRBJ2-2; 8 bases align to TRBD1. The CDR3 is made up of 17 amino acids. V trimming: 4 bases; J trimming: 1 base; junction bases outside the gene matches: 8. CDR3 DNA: TGTGCCAGCAGTTCCACTCCGGGGACAGGGAACACCGGGGAGCTGTTTTTT. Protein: CASSSTPGTGNTGELFF.

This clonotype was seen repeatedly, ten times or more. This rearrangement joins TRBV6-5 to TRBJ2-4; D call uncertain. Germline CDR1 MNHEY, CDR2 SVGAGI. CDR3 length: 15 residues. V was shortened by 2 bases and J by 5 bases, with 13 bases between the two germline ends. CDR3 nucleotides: TGTGCCAGCAGTTACGCTCCCGGACCGCAAAACATTCAGTACTTC. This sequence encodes CASSYAPGPQNIQYF.

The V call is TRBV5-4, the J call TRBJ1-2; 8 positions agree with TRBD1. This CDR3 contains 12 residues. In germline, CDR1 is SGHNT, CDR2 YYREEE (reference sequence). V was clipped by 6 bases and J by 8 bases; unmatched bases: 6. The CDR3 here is CASTGGARGYTF. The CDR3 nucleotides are TGTGCCAGCACAGGGGGCGCGCGGGGCTACACCTTC.

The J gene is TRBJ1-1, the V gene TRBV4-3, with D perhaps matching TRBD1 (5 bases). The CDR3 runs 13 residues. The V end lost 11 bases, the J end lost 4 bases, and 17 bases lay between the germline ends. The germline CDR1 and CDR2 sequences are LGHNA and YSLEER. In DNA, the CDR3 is TGCGCCGCGTCGACCGGGGGTAGCACTGAAGCTTTCTTT. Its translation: CAASTGGSTEAFF.

The CDR3 sequence: CSARNEGGGYGYTF. Written as DNA, the CDR3 is TGCAGTGCTAGAAATGAGGGGGGAGGCTATGGCTACACCTTC. This chain uses TRBV20-1 with TRBJ1-2; D perhaps matches TRBD1 (6 bases). V gave up 2 bases and J gave up 4 bases, with 14 bases separating them. Germline loops: CDR1 DFQATT, CDR2 SNEGSKA (reference sequence). The CDR3 covers 14 residues.

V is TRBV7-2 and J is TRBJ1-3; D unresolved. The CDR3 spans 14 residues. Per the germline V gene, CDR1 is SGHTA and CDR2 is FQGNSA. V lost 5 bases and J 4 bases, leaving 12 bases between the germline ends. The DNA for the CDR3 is TGTGCCAGCAGCGCCCGCAGATTCGGAAACACCATATATTTT. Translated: CASSARRFGNTIYF.

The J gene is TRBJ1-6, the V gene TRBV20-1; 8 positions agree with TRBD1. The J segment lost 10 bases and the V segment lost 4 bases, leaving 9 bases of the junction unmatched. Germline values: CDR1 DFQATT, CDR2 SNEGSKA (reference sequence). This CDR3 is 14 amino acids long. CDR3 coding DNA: TGCAGTGCTATCAGGACAGGGAACGCGTCACCCCTCCACTTT. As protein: CSAIRTGNASPLHF.

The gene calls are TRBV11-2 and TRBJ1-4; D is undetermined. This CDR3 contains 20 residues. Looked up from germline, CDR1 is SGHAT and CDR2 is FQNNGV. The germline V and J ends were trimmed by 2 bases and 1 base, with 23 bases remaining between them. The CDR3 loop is CASSLRGYAGNLRTNEKLFF. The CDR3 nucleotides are TGTGCCAGCAGCTTACGTGGTTATGCGGGGAATCTTCGAACTAATGAAAAACTGTTTTTT.

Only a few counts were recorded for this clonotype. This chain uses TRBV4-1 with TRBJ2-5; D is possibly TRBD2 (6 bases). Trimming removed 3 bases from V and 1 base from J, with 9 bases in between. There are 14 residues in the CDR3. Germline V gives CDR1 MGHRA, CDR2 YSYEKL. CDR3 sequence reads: CASSQGLAQETQYF. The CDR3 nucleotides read TGCGCCAGCAGCCAGGGACTCGCCCAAGAGACCCAGTACTTC.

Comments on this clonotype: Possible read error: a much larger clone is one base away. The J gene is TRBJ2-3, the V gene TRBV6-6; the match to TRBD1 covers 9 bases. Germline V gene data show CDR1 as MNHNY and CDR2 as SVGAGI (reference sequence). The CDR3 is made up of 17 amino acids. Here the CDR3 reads CDSSEEIMTGGPDTQYF. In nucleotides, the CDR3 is TGTGACAGCAGTGAGGAGATTATGACAGGGGGGCCAGATACGCAGTATTTT.